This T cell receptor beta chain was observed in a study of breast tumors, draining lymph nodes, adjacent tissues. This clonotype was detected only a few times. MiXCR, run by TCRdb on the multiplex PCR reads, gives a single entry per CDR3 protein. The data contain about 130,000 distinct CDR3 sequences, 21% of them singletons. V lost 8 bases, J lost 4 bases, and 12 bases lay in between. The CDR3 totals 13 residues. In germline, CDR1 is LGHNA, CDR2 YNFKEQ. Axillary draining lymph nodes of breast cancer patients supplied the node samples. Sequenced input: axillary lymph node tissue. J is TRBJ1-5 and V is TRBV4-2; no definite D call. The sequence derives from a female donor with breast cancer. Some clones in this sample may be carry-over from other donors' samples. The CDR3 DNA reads TGTGCCAGCGGATCGTTGGGGAATCAGCCCCAGCATTTT. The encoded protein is CASGSLGNQPQHF.